The TCR beta chain described here comes from a study of T-cell memory formation after mild COVID-19 (dated by TCRdb to the early 2020s). Describing the broader study: TCR sequence clusters from the two donors were largely donor specific. In a couple of donors, T-cell clones that expanded and contracted after mild COVID-19 were tracked by sequencing TCRalpha and TCRbeta repertoires over time. Two young, previously healthy adult volunteers made up the cohort, one male and one female.

The research as a whole found: Clones that contracted from day 15 to 85 showed balanced CD4/CD8 phenotypes, whereas a second wave of clones that expanded from day 15 to 37 leaned towards CD4+. Contracting CD4+ clones were located mainly in the CM and EM memory subsets, whereas CD8+ clones were found to be enriched in EMRA. The study covered only a couple of mild cases, and larger cohorts including severe cases with pre-infection samples were considered necessary. SARS-CoV-2 specificity of the second-wave clones peaking on day 37 was not confirmed. Some responding clones were detected in pre-infection memory, suggesting pre-existing cross-reactive memory T cells joined the SARS-CoV-2 response.

With respect to this clonotype: The clone's antigen remains unknown. No much larger clonotype is one base removed from it; base qualities were not supplied.

PBMCs were isolated by Ficoll-Paque density gradient centrifugation. TCRdb lists the instrument as Illumina NovaSeq 6000. TCRalpha and TCRbeta cDNA libraries were built by 5'RACE with constant-segment primers, adding sample barcodes and unique molecular identifiers. RNA was extracted from every sample with Trizol reagent. Amplification of the libraries took two PCR steps, and the second step added a second sample barcode plus Illumina TruSeq adapters. Sequencing of the libraries was done on an Illumina NovaSeq, producing 2 x 150 bp paired-end reads. Concerning the study's data processing: With migec v1.2.7, reads were demultiplexed and then collapsed into UMI-guided consensus sequences. Using mixcr v2.1.11, UMI consensuses were aligned to TRA and TRB V and J templates and then assembled into clonotypes. Expanded or contracted clonotypes were those called significant by both edgeR and NoisET, with noise models trained on biological replicates. For edgeR calls, the cutoffs were a false discovery rate-adjusted p below 0.01 and a log2 fold-change threshold of 1. As an exploratory analysis of dynamics, max-normalized trajectories of the 1000 most abundant clonotypes were examined with PCA combined with hierarchical clustering. Each responding clone was given a CD4 or CD8 phenotype based on the CD4+ and CD8+ repertoires, which had been sequenced separately. TCRdb itself trimmed the public reads at Q25 with fastp, ran MiXCR and retained productive beta chains. Rows merge per CDR3 protein into single entries with the most common DNA and genes. The V and J calls shown here were made by TCRdb, not taken from the authors' results. The sample records fewer than 700,000 distinct CDR3 sequences, about a sixth of which are singletons. The ten largest make up around 11% of the sample.

This TCR was sampled from an adult woman who had mild COVID-19 (a few samples of this study predate the infection). The sample titles of this study are shuffled in the database, so cell type and time point are left out; the donor was told from shared clones. What was sequenced was PBMCs or a T cell subset sorted from them (not recorded which).

The DNA is as follows: TGCAGTGCCTCGACTTCCCTGGCCGAGCAGTACTTC. This encodes CSASTSLAEQYF. The chain is encoded by TRBV20-1 joined to TRBJ2-7, with no D gene named confidently. CDR1 and CDR2 (DFQATT, SNEGSKA) derive from the germline V gene (reference sequence). Deletion took 6 bases off V and 6 bases off J, with a span of 15 bases between the germline ends. CDR3 length: 12 amino acids, cysteine to phenylalanine. This entry keeps only the CDR3 DNA: 36 bases, framed from base 1.